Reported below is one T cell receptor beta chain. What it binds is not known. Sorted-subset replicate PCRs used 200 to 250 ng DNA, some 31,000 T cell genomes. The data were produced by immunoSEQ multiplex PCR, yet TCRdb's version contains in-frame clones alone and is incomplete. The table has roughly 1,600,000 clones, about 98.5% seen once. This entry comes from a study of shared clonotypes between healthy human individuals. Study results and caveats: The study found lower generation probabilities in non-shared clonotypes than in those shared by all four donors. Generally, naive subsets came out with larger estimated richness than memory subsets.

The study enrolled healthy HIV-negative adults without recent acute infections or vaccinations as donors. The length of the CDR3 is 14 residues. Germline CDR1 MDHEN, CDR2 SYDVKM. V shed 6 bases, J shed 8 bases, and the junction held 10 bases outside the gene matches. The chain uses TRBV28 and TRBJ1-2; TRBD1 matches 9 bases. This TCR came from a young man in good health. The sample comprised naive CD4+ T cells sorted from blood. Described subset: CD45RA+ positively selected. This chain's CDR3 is CASSPGQGSEGYTF. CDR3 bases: TGTGCCAGCAGCCCGGGACAGGGAAGTGAAGGCTACACCTTC.